Described below is a single TCR beta chain sequence and its context. Antigen: not known. The data originate from a study of glioma-infiltrating T cells. Study-level points and caveats: Very few CDR3 sequences were shared between tissue and blood.

Amplification of TCR alpha and beta CDR3 regions from RNA used iRepertoire nested multiplex PCR. TCRdb recomputed calls from the multiplex PCR reads with MiXCR, one row per CDR3 protein. This table holds more than 350,000 distinct CDR3 sequences, around 38% found once. Looked up from germline, CDR1 is MNHEY and CDR2 is SVGEGT. This CDR3 is 15 amino acids long. Deletions cut 5 bases from V and 1 base from J, with 14 bases between. V is TRBV6-2 or TRBV6-3 and J is TRBJ1-1; no firm D call. The material sequenced was glioma tissue, nonneoplastic brain tissue, or PBMCs (not recorded which). This TCR came from a human donor with low-grade glioma or glioblastoma, undergoing nonglioma brain surgery, or in good health (not recorded which). CDR3 sequence: CASSDHPASNTEAFF. The CDR3 region has the DNA TGTGCCAGCAGTGACCACCCGGCCTCGAACACTGAAGCTTTCTTT.